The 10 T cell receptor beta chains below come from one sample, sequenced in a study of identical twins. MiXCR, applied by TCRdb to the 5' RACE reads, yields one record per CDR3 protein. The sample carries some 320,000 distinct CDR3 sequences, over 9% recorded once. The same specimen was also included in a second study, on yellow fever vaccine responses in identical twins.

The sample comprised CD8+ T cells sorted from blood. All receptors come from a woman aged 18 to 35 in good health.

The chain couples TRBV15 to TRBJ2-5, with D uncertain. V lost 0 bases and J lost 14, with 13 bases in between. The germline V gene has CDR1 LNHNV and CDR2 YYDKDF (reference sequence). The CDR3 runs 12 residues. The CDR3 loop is CATSRDRSALYF. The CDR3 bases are TGTGCCACCAGCAGAGATCGCTCAGCTCTCTACTTC.

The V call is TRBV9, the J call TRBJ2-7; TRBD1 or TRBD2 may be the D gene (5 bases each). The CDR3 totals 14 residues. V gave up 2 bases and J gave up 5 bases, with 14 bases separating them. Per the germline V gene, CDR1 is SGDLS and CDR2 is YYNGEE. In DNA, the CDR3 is TGTGCCAGCAGCGTTGGTGGGGGAACCCACGAGCAGTACTTC. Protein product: CASSVGGGTHEQYF. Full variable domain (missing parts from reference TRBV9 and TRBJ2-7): DSGVTQTPKHLITATGQRVTLRCSPRSGDLSVYWYQQSLDQGLQFLIQYYNGEERAKGNILERFSAQQFPDLHSELNLSSLELGDSALYFCASSVGGGTHEQYFGPGTRLTVT.

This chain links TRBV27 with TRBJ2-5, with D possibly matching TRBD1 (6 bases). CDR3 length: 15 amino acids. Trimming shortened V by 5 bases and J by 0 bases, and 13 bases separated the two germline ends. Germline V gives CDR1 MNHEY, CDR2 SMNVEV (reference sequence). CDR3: CASSPRTEYQETQYF. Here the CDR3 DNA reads TGTGCCAGCAGTCCCCGGACAGAGTACCAAGAGACCCAGTACTTC.

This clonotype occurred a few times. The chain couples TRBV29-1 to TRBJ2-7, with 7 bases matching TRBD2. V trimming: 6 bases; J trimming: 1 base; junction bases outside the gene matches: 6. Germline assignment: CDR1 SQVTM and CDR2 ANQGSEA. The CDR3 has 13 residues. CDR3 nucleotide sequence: TGCAGCGTCGATAGCGGGTCGTCCTACGAGCAGTACTTC. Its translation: CSVDSGSSYEQYF.

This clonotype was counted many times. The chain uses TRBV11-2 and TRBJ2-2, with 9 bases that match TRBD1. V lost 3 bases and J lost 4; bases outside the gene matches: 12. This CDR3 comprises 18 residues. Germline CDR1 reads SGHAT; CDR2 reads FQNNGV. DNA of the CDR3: TGTGCCAGCAGCTTCCGAGTCACAGGGGGCCCATTCACCGGGGAGCTGTTTTTT. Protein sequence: CASSFRVTGGPFTGELFF.

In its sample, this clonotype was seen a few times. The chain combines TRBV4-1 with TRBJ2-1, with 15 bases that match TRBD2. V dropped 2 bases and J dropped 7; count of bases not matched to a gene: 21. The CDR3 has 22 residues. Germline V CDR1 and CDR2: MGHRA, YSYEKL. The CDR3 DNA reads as TGCGCCAGCAGCCAAAAATTGTGGTCAGGACTAGCGGGAGGGCCTTCCATAAATGAGCAGTTCTTC. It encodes CASSQKLWSGLAGGPSINEQFF.

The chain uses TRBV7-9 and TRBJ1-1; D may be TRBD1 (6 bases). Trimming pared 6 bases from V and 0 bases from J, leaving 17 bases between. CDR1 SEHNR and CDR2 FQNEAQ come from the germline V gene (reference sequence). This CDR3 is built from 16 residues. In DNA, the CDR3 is TGTGCCAGCAGACCAGCCGGACAGTTTATGAACACTGAAGCTTTCTTT. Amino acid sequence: CASRPAGQFMNTEAFF.

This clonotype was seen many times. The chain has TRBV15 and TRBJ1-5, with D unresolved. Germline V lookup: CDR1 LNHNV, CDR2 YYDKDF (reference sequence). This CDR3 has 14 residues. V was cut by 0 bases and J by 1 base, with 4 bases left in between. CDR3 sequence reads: CATSRDRSNQPQHF. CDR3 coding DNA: TGTGCCACCAGCAGAGATCGCAGCAATCAGCCCCAGCATTTT.

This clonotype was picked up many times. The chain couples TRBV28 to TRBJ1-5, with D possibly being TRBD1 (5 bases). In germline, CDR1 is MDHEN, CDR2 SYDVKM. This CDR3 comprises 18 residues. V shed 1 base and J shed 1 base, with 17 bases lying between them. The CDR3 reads CASSLFTGGVWSNQPQHF. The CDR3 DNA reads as TGTGCCAGCAGTTTATTCACAGGCGGAGTATGGAGCAATCAGCCCCAGCATTTT.

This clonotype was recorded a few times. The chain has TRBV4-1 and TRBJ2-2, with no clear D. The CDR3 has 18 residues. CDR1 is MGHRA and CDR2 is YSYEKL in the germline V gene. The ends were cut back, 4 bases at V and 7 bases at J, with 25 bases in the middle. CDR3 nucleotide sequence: TGCGCCAGCAGCCCGGTCCCCGGTTGGTCCAGCTGGGTCGGGGAGCTGTTTTTT. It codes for CASSPVPGWSSWVGELFF.